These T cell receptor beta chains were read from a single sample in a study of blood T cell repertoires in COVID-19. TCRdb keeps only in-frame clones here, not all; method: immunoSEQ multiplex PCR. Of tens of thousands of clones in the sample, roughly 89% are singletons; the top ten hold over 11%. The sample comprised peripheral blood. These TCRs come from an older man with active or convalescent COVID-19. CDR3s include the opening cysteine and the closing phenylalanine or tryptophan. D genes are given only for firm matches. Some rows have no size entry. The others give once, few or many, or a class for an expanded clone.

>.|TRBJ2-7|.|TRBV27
CASRGREYEQYF
TGTGCCAGCAGGGGCAGGGAATACGAGCAGTACTTC
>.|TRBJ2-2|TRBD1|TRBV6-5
CASSYRTGSTGELFF
TGTGCCAGCAGTTACAGGACAGGGAGCACCGGGGAGCTGTTTTTT
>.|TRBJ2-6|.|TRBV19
CASTRKPGSGANVLTF
TGTGCCAGTACCCGTAAACCGGGCTCTGGGGCCAACGTCCTGACTTTC
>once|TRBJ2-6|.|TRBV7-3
CASKRGGGANVLTF
TGTGCCAGCAAAAGGGGGGGCGGGGCCAACGTCCTGACTTTC
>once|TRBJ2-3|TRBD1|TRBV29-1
CSATGAGGVDTQYF
TGCAGCGCTACCGGGGCAGGGGGCGTAGATACGCAGTATTTT
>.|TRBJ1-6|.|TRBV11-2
CASSFLRGAGLNSPLHF
TGTGCCAGCAGCTTCCTACGGGGGGCAGGGTTGAATTCACCCCTCCACTTT
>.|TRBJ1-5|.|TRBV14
CASSQDLRQPQHF
TGTGCCAGCAGCCAAGATCTGCGACAGCCCCAGCATTTT
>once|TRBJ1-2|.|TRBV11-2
CASSLDHRVDVGYTF
TGTGCCAGCAGCTTAGATCACAGGGTCGATGTGGGCTACACCTTC
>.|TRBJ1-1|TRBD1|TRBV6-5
CASSSQGAAFF
TGTGCCAGCAGTTCCCAGGGGGCGGCTTTCTTT
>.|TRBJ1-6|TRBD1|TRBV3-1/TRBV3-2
CASSQAGVRQGTRGSYNSPLHF
TGTGCCAGCAGCCAAGCGGGCGTTCGACAGGGTACTCGAGGGTCCTATAATTCACCCCTCCACTTT
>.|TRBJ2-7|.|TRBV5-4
CASSSIGVTYEQYF
TGTGCCAGCAGCTCAATCGGAGTCACCTACGAGCAGTACTTC
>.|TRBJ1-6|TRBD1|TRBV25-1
CASSEVGQGSPLHF
TGTGCCAGCAGTGAAGTGGGACAGGGCTCACCCCTCCACTTT
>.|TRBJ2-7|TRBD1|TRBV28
CASIGPGGSSYEQYF
TGTGCCAGCATTGGACCAGGGGGAAGCTCCTACGAGCAGTACTTC
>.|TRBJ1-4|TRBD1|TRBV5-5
CASKLRGTNEKLFF
TGTGCCAGCAAGCTCAGGGGGACTAATGAAAAACTGTTTTTT
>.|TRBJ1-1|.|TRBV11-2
CASSSYSGGTEAFF
TGTGCCAGCAGCTCATACTCCGGAGGGACTGAAGCTTTCTTT
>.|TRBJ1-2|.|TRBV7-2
CASSSGDSVNYGYTF
TGTGCCAGCAGCTCGGGGGATTCGGTTAACTATGGCTACACCTTC
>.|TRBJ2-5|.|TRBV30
CAWTIMAGGETQYF
TGTGCCTGGACTATTATGGCCGGCGGGGAGACCCAGTACTTC
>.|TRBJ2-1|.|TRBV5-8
CASSFRGASSYNEQFF
TGTGCCAGCAGCTTCAGGGGGGCCAGCTCCTACAATGAGCAGTTCTTC
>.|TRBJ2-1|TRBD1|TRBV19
CASSSNRGYNEQFF
TGTGCCAGTAGTAGTAACAGGGGCTACAATGAGCAGTTCTTC
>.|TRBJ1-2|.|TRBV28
CASKSDRIINYGYTF
TGTGCCAGCAAATCGGACAGAATCATTAACTATGGCTACACCTTC
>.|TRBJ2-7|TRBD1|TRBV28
CASSLGQHYEQYF
TGTGCCAGCAGTTTGGGACAGCACTACGAGCAGTACTTC
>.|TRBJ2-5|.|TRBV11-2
CASSSQGLGTQYF
TGTGCCAGCAGCTCACAGGGTTTGGGGACCCAGTACTTC
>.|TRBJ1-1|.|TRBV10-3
CAINRNLETEAFF
TGTGCCATCAACAGGAACCTAGAAACTGAAGCTTTCTTT
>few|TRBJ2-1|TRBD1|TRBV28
CASRGRDRSHSSYNEQFF
TGTGCCAGCAGAGGCCGGGACAGGAGTCATAGTTCCTACAATGAGCAGTTCTTC
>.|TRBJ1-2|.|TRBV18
CASSRDRQMLNYGYTF
TGTGCCAGCTCACGGGATCGACAGATGCTTAACTATGGCTACACCTTC
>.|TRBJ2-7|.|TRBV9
CASSVDVGGRGYEQYF
TGTGCCAGCAGCGTAGATGTCGGGGGAAGAGGCTACGAGCAGTACTTC
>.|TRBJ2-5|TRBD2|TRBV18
CASSLPSGPRETQYF
TGTGCCAGCTCACTCCCTAGCGGACCCCGGGAGACCCAGTACTTC
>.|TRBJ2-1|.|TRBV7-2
CASSQGSGSSQFF
TGTGCCAGCAGCCAGGGGTCAGGATCTTCGCAGTTCTTC
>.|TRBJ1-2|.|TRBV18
CASSSTSEGYGYTF
TGTGCCAGCTCATCAACTTCGGAGGGCTATGGCTACACCTTC
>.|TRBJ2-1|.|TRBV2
CASSVSYNEQFF
TGTGCCAGCAGTGTTAGCTACAATGAGCAGTTCTTC
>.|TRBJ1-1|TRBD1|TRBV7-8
CASSFLLSGGTEAFF
TGTGCCAGCAGCTTTCTTCTCTCAGGGGGCACTGAAGCTTTCTTT
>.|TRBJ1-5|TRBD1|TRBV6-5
CASSRAGTGGQPQHF
TGTGCCAGCAGTCGGGCTGGGACAGGGGGTCAGCCCCAGCATTTT
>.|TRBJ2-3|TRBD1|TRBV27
CASRKGGLSTDTQYF
TGTGCCAGCCGGAAAGGGGGCCTTAGCACAGATACGCAGTATTTT
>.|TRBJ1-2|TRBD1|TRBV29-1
CSVGTRDSYGYTF
TGCAGCGTTGGAACCCGGGACAGCTATGGCTACACCTTC
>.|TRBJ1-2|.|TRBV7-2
CASSLGVRESRYGYTF
TGTGCCAGCAGCTTAGGGGTCAGGGAATCTCGTTATGGCTACACCTTC
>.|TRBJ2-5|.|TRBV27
CASSLSGASRQETQYF
TGTGCCAGCAGTTTATCTGGAGCGTCCCGGCAAGAGACCCAGTACTTC
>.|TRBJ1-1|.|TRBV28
CAVRQSLNTEAFF
TGTGCCGTACGACAGAGCTTGAACACTGAAGCTTTCTTT
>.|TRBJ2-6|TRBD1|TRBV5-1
CASSPGQGGSYNFSGANVLTF
TGCGCCAGCAGCCCGGGACAGGGTGGCTCCTACAACTTCTCTGGGGCCAACGTCCTGACTTTC
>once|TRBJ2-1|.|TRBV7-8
CASSRILSTLSYNEQFF
TGTGCCAGCAGTCGGATACTATCCACCTTGAGCTACAATGAGCAGTTCTTC
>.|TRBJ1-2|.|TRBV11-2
CASSLGTDYGYTF
TGTGCCAGCAGCTTAGGGACAGACTATGGCTACACCTTC
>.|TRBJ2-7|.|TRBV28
CASSLKRQQQYF
TGTGCCAGCAGTTTAAAGAGACAACAGCAGTACTTC
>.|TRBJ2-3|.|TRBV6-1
CASSERFFASTDTQYF
TGTGCCAGCAGTGAACGGTTTTTTGCCAGCACAGATACGCAGTATTTT
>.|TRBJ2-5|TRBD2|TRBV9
CASSVVPSGSQETQYF
TGTGCCAGCAGCGTAGTACCTAGCGGGTCCCAAGAGACCCAGTACTTC
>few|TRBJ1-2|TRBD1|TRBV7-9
CASSLESGGTGYTF
TGTGCCAGCAGCTTAGAGTCAGGGGGCACTGGCTACACCTTC
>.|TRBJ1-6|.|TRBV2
CASSDGQGFWSPLHF
TGTGCCAGCAGTGATGGGCAGGGGTTTTGGTCACCCCTCCACTTT
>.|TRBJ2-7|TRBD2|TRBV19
CASRPALLAGVYEQYF
TGTGCCAGTAGGCCCGCGTTATTAGCGGGAGTATACGAGCAGTACTTC
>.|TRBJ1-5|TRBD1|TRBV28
CASSTRRDRGLVINQPQHF
TGTGCCAGCAGCACCCGCCGGGACAGGGGGCTTGTAATCAATCAGCCCCAGCATTTT
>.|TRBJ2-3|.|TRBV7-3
CASSRGLQSTDTQYF
TGTGCCAGCAGCCGAGGGTTACAAAGCACAGATACGCAGTATTTT
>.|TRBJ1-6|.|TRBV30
CAWLGQMNSPLHF
TGTGCCTGGCTCGGACAAATGAATTCACCCCTCCACTTT